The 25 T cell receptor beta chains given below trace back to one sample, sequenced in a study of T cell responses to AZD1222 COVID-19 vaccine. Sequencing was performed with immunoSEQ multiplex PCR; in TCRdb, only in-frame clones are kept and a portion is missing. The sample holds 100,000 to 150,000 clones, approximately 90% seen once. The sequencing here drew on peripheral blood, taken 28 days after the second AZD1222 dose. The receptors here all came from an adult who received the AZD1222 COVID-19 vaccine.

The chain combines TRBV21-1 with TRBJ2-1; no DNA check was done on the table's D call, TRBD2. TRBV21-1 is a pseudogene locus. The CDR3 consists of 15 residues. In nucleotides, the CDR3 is TGTGCCAGCAGCACTTTGGAGCGGGAGGCGAATGAGCAGTTCTTC. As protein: CASSTLEREANEQFF.

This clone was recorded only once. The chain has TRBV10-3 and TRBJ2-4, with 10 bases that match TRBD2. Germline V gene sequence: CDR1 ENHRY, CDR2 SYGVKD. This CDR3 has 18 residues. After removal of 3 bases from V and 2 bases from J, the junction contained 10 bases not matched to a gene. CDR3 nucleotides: TGTGCCATCAGTGACCCGGAGACTAGCGGGTTTTCCAAAAACATTCAGTACTTC. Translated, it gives CAISDPETSGFSKNIQYF.

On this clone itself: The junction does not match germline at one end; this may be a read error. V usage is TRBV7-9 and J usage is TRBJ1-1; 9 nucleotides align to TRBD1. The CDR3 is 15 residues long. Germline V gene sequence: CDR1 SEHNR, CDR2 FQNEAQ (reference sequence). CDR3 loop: CASRFRDRANSEAFF. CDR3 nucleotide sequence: TGTGCCAGCAGATTCCGGGACAGGGCGAACTCTGAAGCTTTCTTT.

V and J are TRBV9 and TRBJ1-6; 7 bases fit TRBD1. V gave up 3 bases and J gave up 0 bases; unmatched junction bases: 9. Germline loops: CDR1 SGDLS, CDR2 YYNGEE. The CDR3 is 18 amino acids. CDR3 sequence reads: CASSGRTGADSYNSPLHF. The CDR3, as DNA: TGTGCCAGCAGCGGAAGGACAGGAGCCGACTCCTATAATTCACCCCTCCACTTT.

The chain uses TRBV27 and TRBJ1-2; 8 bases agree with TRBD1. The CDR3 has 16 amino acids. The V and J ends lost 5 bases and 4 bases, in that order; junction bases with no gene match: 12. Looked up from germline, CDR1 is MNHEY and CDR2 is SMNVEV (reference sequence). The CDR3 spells CASSLRVSGGSYGYTF. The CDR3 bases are TGTGCCAGCAGTCTTCGGGTATCAGGGGGCAGCTATGGCTACACCTTC.

As DNA, the CDR3 is TGTGCCACCAGCACCCGGACGCACCGCGGATTAGATACGCAGTATTTT. It codes for CATSTRTHRGLDTQYF. This chain links TRBV15 with TRBJ2-3, with no clear D. The ends were cut back, 4 bases at V and 5 bases at J, with 19 bases in the middle. CDR1 LNHNV and CDR2 YYDKDF come from the germline V gene (reference sequence). CDR3 size: 16 residues.

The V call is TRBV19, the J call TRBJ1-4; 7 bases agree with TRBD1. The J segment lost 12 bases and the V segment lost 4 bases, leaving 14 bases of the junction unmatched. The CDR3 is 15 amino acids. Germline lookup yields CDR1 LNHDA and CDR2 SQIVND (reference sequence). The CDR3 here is CASSTIPGQPFELFF. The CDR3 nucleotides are TGTGCCAGTAGTACGATCCCGGGACAGCCTTTTGAACTGTTTTTT. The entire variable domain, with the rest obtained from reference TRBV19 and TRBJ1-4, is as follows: DGGITQSPKYLFRKEGQNVTLSCEQNLNHDAMYWYRQDPGQGLRLIYYSQIVNDFQKGDIAEGYSVSREKKESFPLTVTSAQKNPTAFYLCASSTIPGQPFELFFGSGTQLSVL.

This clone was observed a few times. The CDR3 DNA reads as TGTGCCAGCAGCGAAAGGACAGGGAGTTATGGCTACACCTTC. Protein product: CASSERTGSYGYTF. The J gene is TRBJ1-2, the V gene TRBV9; 8 bases are a match to TRBD1. CDR3 length equals 14 residues. The trim removed 3 bases at V and 5 bases at J, leaving 6 bases unmatched. Germline CDR1 and CDR2: SGDLS and YYNGEE. The whole variable domain, filled in from reference TRBV9 and TRBJ1-2, reads DSGVTQTPKHLITATGQRVTLRCSPRSGDLSVYWYQQSLDQGLQFLIQYYNGEERAKGNILERFSAQQFPDLHSELNLSSLELGDSALYFCASSERTGSYGYTFGSGTRLTVV.

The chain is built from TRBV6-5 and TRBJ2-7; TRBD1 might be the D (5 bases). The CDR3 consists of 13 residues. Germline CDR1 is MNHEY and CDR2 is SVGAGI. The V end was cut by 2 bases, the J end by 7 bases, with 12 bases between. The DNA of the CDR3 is TGTGCCAGCAGTTACGACAGCCTTGGGGAGCAGTACTTC. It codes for CASSYDSLGEQYF.

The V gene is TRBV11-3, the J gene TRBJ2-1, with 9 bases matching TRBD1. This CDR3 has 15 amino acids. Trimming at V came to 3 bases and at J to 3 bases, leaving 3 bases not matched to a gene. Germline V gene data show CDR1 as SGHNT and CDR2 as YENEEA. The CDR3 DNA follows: TGTGCCAGCAGCTTGGGACAGGGTGACTACAATGAGCAGTTCTTC. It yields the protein CASSLGQGDYNEQFF.

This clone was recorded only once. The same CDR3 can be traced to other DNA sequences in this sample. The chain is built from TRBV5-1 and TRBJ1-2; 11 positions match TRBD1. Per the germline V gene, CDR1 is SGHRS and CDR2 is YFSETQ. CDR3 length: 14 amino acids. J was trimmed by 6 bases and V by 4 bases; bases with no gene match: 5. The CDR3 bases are TGCGCCAGCAGCCCAGGACAGGGGGCAGATGGCTACACCTTC. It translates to CASSPGQGADGYTF.

The CDR3 spells CASSSQGARGEKLFF. The CDR3 DNA reads as TGTGCCAGCAGTTCACAGGGGGCGAGGGGAGAAAAACTGTTTTTT. The V gene is TRBV6-5, the J gene TRBJ1-4, with TRBD1 identical over 9 bases. Unmatched junction bases numbered 8, after V lost 4 bases and J lost 8 bases. The CDR3 loop spans 15 amino acids. CDR1 and CDR2 (germline): MNHEY, SVGAGI.

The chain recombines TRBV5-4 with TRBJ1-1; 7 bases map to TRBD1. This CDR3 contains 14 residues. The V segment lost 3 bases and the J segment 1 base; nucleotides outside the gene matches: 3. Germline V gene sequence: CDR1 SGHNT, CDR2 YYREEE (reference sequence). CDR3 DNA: TGTGCCAGCAGCTGGAGGACAGGGAACACTGAAGCTTTCTTT. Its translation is CASSWRTGNTEAFF.

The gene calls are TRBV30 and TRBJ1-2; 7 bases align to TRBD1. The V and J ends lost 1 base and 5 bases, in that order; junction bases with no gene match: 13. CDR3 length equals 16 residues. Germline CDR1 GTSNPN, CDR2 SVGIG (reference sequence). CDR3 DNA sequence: TGTGCCTGGAGTGAAGGCCAGGGGGGCGCAGGATATGGCTACACCTTC. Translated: CAWSEGQGGAGYGYTF.

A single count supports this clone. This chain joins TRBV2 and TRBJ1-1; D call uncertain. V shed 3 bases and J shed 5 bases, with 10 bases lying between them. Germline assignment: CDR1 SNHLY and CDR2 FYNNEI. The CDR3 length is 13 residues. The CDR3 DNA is TGTGCCAGCAGTGACAGACCCTCGACTGAAGCTTTCTTT. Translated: CASSDRPSTEAFF.

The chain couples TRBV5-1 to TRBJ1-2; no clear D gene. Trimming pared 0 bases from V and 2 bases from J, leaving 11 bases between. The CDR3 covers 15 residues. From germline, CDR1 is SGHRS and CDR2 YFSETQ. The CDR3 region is CASSLESGANYGYTF. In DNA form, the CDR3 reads TGCGCCAGCAGCTTGGAGTCAGGAGCCAACTATGGCTACACCTTC.

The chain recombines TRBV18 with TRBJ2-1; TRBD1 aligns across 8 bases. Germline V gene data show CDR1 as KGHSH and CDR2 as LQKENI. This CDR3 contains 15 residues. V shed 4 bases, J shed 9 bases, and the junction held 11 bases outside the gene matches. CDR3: CASSLDRGGMSEQFF. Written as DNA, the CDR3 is TGTGCCAGCTCACTTGACAGGGGTGGTATGAGTGAGCAGTTCTTC.

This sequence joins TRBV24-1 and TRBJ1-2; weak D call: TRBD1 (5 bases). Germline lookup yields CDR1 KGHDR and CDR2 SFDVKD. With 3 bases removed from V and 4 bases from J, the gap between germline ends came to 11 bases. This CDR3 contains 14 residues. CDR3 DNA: TGTGCCACCAGTGATCAGGGACGGACCTATGGCTACACCTTC. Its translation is CATSDQGRTYGYTF.

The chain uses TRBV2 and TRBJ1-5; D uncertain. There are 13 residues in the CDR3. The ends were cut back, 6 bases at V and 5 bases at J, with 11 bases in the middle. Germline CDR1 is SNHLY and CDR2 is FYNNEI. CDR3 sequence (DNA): TGTGCCAGCAGCCCAGAAGCGTATCAGCCCCAGCATTTT. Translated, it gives CASSPEAYQPQHF.

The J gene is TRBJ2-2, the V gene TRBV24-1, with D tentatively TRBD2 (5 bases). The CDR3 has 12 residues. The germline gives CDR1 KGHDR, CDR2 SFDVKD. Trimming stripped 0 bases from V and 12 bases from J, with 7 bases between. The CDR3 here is CATSDLRGKLFF. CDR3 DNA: TGTGCCACCAGTGATTTGCGGGGAAAGCTGTTTTTT.

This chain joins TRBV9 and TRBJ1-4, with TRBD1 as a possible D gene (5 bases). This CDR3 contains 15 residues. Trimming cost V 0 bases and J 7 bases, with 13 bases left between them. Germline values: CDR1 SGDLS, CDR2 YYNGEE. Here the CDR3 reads CASSVGGGSSEKLFF. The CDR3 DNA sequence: TGTGCCAGCAGCGTAGGGGGCGGATCAAGTGAAAAACTGTTTTTT.

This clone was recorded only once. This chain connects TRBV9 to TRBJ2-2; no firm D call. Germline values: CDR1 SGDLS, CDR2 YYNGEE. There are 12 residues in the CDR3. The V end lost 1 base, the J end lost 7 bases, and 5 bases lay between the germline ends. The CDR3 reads CASSVRVGELFF. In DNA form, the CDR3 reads TGTGCCAGCAGCGTAAGAGTCGGGGAGCTGTTTTTT.

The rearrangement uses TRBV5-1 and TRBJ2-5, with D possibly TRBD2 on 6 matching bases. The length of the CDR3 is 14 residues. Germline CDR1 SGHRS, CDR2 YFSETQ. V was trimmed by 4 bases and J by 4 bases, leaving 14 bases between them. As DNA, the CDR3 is TGCGCCAGCAGCACGGGAGATTGGATAGAGACCCAGTACTTC. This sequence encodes CASSTGDWIETQYF.

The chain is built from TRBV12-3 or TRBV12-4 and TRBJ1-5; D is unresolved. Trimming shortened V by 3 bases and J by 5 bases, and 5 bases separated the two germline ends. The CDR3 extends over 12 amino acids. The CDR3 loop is CASSLADQPQHF. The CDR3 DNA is TGTGCCAGCAGTTTGGCAGATCAGCCCCAGCATTTT.

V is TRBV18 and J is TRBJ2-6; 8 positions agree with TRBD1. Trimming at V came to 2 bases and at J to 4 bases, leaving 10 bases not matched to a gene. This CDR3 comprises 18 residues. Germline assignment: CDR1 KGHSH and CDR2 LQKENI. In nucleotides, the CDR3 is TGTGCCAGCTCACCAATGTATACAGGGGGAGCAGGGGCCAACGTCCTGACTTTC. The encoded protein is CASSPMYTGGAGANVLTF.